The source of this T cell receptor beta chain is a study of T cells after yellow fever vaccination. Findings and caveats of the study: Reappearance after the booster was observed for most primary-vaccination clones (roughly 95% CD4, over 70% CD8). Overlap between CD4 and CD8 compartments was detected for a small share of clonotypes.

In the case of this clonotype: Its antigen is undetermined.

The 5'RACE template-switching step produced TCR cDNA and added a universal primer site and UMIs. TCRdb re-derived calls from the 5' RACE reads in MiXCR, one entry per CDR3 protein. The table includes approximately 510,000 distinct CDR3 sequences, 21% detected once. The sequence was collected from a man aged 18 to 35 who received the YFV17D yellow fever vaccine. Material: PBMCs, obtained approximately 22 days after the first yellow fever vaccination.

CDR3 protein: CATSDRAGGHNNEQFF. For the CDR3, the DNA is TGTGCCACCAGTGACCGAGCGGGGGGGCACAATAATGAGCAGTTCTTC. The chain is built from TRBV24-1 and TRBJ2-1; 10 bases agree with TRBD2. This CDR3 is 16 amino acids long. Per germline, CDR1 KGHDR and CDR2 SFDVKD. The ends lost 4 bases at V and 7 bases at J; junction bases unmatched: 9.